This is a list of T cell receptor beta chains from one sample in a study of blood T cells in healthy people across ages. TCRdb recomputed calls from the 5' RACE reads with MiXCR, one row per CDR3 protein. The data hold hundreds of thousands of distinct CDR3 sequences, with approximately 50% observed a single time. The sequenced sample was blood. Every receptor here comes from a woman in her sixties or seventies in good health. The conserved cysteine and the conserved F or W are not part of the CDR3 here. The order of the fields is V gene, D gene, J gene, CDR3 protein. The D gene is left open where the match is weak.

>TRBV29-1|NA|TRBJ1-1
SVRTLLGAGTEAF
>TRBV7-2|NA|TRBJ2-1
ASSYAHEQF
>TRBV10-3|NA|TRBJ2-5
AISLGGTQY
>TRBV5-1|NA|TRBJ2-6
ASSLGGSDSGANVLT
>TRBV7-2|TRBD2|TRBJ2-1
ASSRMASGKYNEQF
>TRBV20-1|TRBD2|TRBJ2-1
SASGTRSNNEQF
>TRBV28|NA|TRBJ2-7
ASSYNRPPSYEQY
>TRBV9|TRBD1|TRBJ1-4
ASSVGRTGGASDEKLF
>TRBV6-2/TRBV6-3|NA|TRBJ1-2
ASSQGVGYT
>TRBV4-2|NA|NA
ASSQVKGTKPTETQY
>TRBV28|NA|TRBJ1-4
ASSWELGEKLF
>TRBV5-1|TRBD2|TRBJ2-1
ASRSGGGYNEQF
>TRBV6-2/TRBV6-3|NA|NA
ASSYGGANNEQY
>TRBV12-3/TRBV12-4|NA|TRBJ2-1
ASSRMGLEKF
>TRBV2|NA|TRBJ2-5
ASSLYELGSGTQY
>TRBV6-2/TRBV6-3|NA|TRBJ2-6
ANKGHRMAASGANVLT
>TRBV5-1|NA|TRBJ2-1
ASSGQGYNEQF
>TRBV20-1|NA|TRBJ2-3
SATRLDTQY
>TRBV29-1|NA|TRBJ2-7
SVRDLPYEQY
>TRBV29-1|NA|TRBJ1-3
SVVWGNSGNTIY
>TRBV20-1|NA|TRBJ2-5
SASTGDQETQY
>TRBV27|TRBD1|TRBJ2-7
ASSPGTGFRGQY
>TRBV2|NA|TRBJ2-7
ASIGRESYGQY
>TRBV5-1|TRBD1|TRBJ2-1
ASSTQGASSYNEQF
>TRBV27|NA|TRBJ2-3
ASSLGRGKADTQY
>TRBV20-1|NA|TRBJ2-1
SALEDSNEQF
>TRBV7-9|TRBD1|TRBJ1-1
ASSARTGGPNTEAF
>TRBV20-1|NA|TRBJ2-3
SDTSTGSDTQY
>TRBV28|TRBD1|TRBJ1-2
ASTYFGDRGYGYGYT